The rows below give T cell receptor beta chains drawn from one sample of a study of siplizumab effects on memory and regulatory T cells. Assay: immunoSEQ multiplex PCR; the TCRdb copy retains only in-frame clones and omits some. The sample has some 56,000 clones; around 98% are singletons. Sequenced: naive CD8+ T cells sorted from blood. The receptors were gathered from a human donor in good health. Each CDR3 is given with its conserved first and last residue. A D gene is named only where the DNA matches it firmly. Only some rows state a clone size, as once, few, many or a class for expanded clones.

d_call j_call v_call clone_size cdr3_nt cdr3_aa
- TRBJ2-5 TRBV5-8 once TGTGCCAGCAACTGGGCGGGCACCACCGTCCAAGAGACCCAGTACTTC CASNWAGTTVQETQYF
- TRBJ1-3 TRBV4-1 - TGCGCCAGCAGCCAAGTAACTGGGAACCAAAACACCATATATTTT CASSQVTGNQNTIYF
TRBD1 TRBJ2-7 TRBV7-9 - TGTGCCAGCGAGGAACAGGGGGCTGGCGAGCAGTACTTC CASEEQGAGEQYF
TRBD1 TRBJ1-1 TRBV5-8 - TGTGCCAGCAGCTTGGCAGGGGGGTCCACAGAAGCTTTCTTT CASSLAGGSTEAFF
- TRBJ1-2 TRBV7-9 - TGTGCCAGCAGCTTAAGCCGGGGGGGAGGTGACTATGGCTACACCTTC CASSLSRGGGDYGYTF
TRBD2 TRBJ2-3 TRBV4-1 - TGCGCCAGCAGCCAAGAATGGGCTAGCGGGAGCATCACAGATACGCAGTATTTT CASSQEWASGSITDTQYF
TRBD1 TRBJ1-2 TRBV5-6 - TGTGCCAGCAGCGCGGCCCAGGACAGGGGGCGAAGCTATGGCTACACCTTC CASSAAQDRGRSYGYTF
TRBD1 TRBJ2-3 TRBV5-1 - TGCGCCAGCAGCTGGCGACAGGGGGTAGACACAGATACGCAGTATTTT CASSWRQGVDTDTQYF
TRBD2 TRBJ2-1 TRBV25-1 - TGTGCCAGCAGTGAATCAGGGTCGGGAGGTAAACAGTTCTTC CASSESGSGGKQFF
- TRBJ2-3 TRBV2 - TGTGCCAGCCGATTAGTCAACCCAGATACGCAGTATTTT CASRLVNPDTQYF
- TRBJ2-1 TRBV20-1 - TGCAGTGCTAGAGATATTAGGGAGCAGTTCTTC CSARDIREQFF
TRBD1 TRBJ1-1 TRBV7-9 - TGTGCCAGCAGCTTAGTGAACCAGGGGGCAGACACTGAAGCTTTCTTT CASSLVNQGADTEAFF
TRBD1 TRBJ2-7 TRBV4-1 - TGCGCCAGCAGCCCTGCGACAGGGATCTACGAGCAGTACTTC CASSPATGIYEQYF
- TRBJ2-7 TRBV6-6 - TGTGCCAGCAACGGGTTTGGGTTGTCCTACGAGCAGTACTTC CASNGFGLSYEQYF
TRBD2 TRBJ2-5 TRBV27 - TGTGCCAGCAGTCTAGCGGAGAACCAAGAGACCCAGTACTTC CASSLAENQETQYF
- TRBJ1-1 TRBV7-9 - TGTGCCAGCTCCCAAGGCGGGATGAGAGCTTTCTTT CASSQGGMRAFF
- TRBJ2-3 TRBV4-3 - TGCGCCAGCAGCCAAGATACCAGGGGGGCAGATACGCAGTATTTT CASSQDTRGADTQYF
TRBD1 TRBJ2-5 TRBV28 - TGTGCCAGCAGTTTAGTTGGGACAGGGGCTTATACAAAGACCCAGTACTTC CASSLVGTGAYTKTQYF
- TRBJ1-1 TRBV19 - TGTGCCAGTAGTATGGCACAGAACACTGAAGCTTTCTTT CASSMAQNTEAFF
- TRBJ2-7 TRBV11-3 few TGTGCCAGCAGCTCGCCCGCTGGACAGAACTCCTACGAGCAGTACTTC CASSSPAGQNSYEQYF
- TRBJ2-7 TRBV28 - TGTGCCAGCAGCAACACAGGGTCAGCCTACGAGCAGTACTTC CASSNTGSAYEQYF
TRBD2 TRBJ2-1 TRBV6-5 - TGTGCCAGCAGTGGGGGACTAGAGTACAATGAGCAGTTCTTC CASSGGLEYNEQFF
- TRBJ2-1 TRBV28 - TGTGCCAGCAGTCAGGGCGGGCGCAATGAGCAGTTCTTC CASSQGGRNEQFF
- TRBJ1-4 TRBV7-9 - TGTGCCAGCAGGGATAGCGGAGGGGAAAAACTGTTTTTT CASRDSGGEKLFF
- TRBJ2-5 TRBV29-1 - TGCAGCGTTGGAGAGACCCAGTACTTC CSVGETQYF
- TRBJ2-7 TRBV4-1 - TGCGCCAGCAGCCAAGCGTCCTCCTACGAGCAGTACTTC CASSQASSYEQYF
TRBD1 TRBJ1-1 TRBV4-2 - TGTGCCAGCAGCACCCGACAGGGGTGGACTGAAGCTTTCTTT CASSTRQGWTEAFF
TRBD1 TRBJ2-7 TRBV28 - TGTGCCAGCAGTTCCGGTCTGATCAGCGGGACAGGGGCCGAGCAGTACTTC CASSSGLISGTGAEQYF
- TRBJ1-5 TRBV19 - TGTGCCAGTAGCCACACGTCCGGCCAGTATAGCAATCAGCCCCAGCATTTT CASSHTSGQYSNQPQHF
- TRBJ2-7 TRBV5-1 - TGCGCCAGCAGAGGGGTATCTAACGAGCAGTACTTC CASRGVSNEQYF
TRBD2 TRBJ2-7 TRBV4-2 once TGTGCCAGCAGCCCCCATGGGGCGGGAGGTGCCTACGAGCAGTACTTC CASSPHGAGGAYEQYF
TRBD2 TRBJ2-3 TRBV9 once TGTGCCAGCAGCTTCGCCGGGACTAGCGGGGAGGATACGCAGTATTTT CASSFAGTSGEDTQYF
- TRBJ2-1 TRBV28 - TGTGCCAGCAGTCCCCGGACTACCGCTAAATTCTACAATGAGCAGTTCTTC CASSPRTTAKFYNEQFF
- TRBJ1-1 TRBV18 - TGTGCCAGCTCACCATTCTCGTGGGGGGCGCAGACTGAAGCTTTCTTT CASSPFSWGAQTEAFF
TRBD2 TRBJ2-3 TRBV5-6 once TGTGCCAGCAGCTTGGGAGCGGGAGGGACCACAGATACGCAGTATTTT CASSLGAGGTTDTQYF
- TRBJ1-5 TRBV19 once TGTGCCAGTACCCCCGGGCAGGGGAGCAATCAGCCCCAGCATTTT CASTPGQGSNQPQHF
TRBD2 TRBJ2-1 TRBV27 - TGTGCCAGCGGACTAGCGGGGACCTACAATGAGCAGTTCTTC CASGLAGTYNEQFF
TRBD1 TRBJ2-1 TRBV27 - TGTGCCAGCAGCCGTCCCGGGACAGGGGGCAATGAGCAGTTCTTC CASSRPGTGGNEQFF
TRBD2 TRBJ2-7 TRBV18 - TGTGCCAGCTCACCTAATCCCGGGACTAGCGGGCCCTACGAGCAGTACTTC CASSPNPGTSGPYEQYF
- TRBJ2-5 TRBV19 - TGTGCCAGTAGTATAGTGGCTAGGATGGAGACCCAGTACTTC CASSIVARMETQYF
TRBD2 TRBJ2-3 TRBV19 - TGTGCCAGTAGTATAGAGGCTAGCGGGTTCGTAGATACGCAGTATTTT CASSIEASGFVDTQYF
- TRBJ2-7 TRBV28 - TGTGCCAGCAGGCAGGGACTCGCCCGATACGAGCAGTACTTC CASRQGLARYEQYF
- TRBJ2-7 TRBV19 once TGTGCCACCCTAGGAGGGGGGCCCTCCTACGAGCAGTACTTC CATLGGGPSYEQYF
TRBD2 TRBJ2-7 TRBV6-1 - TGTGCCAGCAGTGACCCCCCGGGACTAGCCACATCTTGGGAGCAGTACTTC CASSDPPGLATSWEQYF
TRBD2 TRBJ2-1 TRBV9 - TGTGCCAGCAGCCCCGGACTAGAATTGAAGGTTGAGCAGTTCTTC CASSPGLELKVEQFF
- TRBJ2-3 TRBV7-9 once TGTGCCAGCACCAACAGCCTCGCAGATACGCAGTATTTT CASTNSLADTQYF
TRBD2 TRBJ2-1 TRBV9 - TGTGCCAGCAGCGTAGCCCGACTAGCGGGAGGGTCCTACAATGAGCAGTTCTTC CASSVARLAGGSYNEQFF
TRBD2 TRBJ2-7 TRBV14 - TGTGCCAGCAGCCAAGATGGGCTACTAGCGGGCCCCTACGAGCAGTACTTC CASSQDGLLAGPYEQYF
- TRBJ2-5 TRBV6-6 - TGTGCCAGCAGTTACCCGGGCAGAACTCCAGAGACCCAGTACTTC CASSYPGRTPETQYF
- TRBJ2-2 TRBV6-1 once TGTGCCAGCAGTGAAATCGTCCTAGTCGATACCGGGGAGCTGTTTTTT CASSEIVLVDTGELFF
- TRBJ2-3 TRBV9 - TGTGCCAGCAGCCCTCAGGGGGGAGTTCGGACGCAGTATTTT CASSPQGGVRTQYF
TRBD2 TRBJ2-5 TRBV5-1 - TGCGCCAGCAGCTTGGCTCTTTCTAGCGGGGAAGAGACCCAGTACTTC CASSLALSSGEETQYF
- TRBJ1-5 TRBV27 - TGTGCCAGCAGTTTATTTAGCAATCAGCCCCAGCATTTT CASSLFSNQPQHF